This T cell receptor (beta chain) is from a study of monozygotic twins with inflammatory bowel disease. Study-wide points: A reduction in TCRbeta diversity (inverse Simpson) was seen in IBD patients relative to healthy co-twins.

Germline loops: CDR1 MNHNS, CDR2 SASEGT. The CDR3 totals 14 residues. A note on this clonotype: Antigen: not known.

Roughly 3,800 ng of total RNA went into each TCR library. Eight separate reactions per sample served to make cDNA. TCRdb reprocessed the 5' RACE reads, keeping one entry per CDR3 protein, no DNA. This sample's table has roughly 100,000 distinct CDR3 sequences. Material for sequencing was blood. The chain combines TRBV6-1 with TRBJ2-7; TCRdb's assignment of TRBD1 cannot be checked, as there is no DNA. The clonotype was recovered from a human donor with ulcerative colitis or Crohn's disease, or a healthy co-twin of an affected twin (not recorded which). The CDR3 spells CASSRGGNTYEQYF.